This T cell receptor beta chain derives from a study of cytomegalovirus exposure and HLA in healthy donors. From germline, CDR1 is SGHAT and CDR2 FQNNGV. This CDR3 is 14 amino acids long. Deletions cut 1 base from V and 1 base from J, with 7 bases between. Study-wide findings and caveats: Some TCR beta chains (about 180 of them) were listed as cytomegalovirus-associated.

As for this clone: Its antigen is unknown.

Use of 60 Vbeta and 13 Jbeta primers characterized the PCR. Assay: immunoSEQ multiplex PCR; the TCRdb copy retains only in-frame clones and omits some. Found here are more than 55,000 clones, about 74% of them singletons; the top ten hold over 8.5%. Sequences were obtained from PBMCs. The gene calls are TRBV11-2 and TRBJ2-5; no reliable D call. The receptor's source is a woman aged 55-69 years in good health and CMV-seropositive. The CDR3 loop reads CASSLGRIQETQYF. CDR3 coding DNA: TGTGCCAGCAGCTTAGGGCGGATCCAAGAGACCCAGTACTTC. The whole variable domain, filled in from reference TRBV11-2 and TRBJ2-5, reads EAGVAQSPRYKIIEKRQSVAFWCNPISGHATLYWYQQILGQGPKLLIQFQNNGVVDDSQLPKDRFSAERLKGVDSTLKIQPAKLEDSAVYLCASSLGRIQETQYFGPGTRLLVL.